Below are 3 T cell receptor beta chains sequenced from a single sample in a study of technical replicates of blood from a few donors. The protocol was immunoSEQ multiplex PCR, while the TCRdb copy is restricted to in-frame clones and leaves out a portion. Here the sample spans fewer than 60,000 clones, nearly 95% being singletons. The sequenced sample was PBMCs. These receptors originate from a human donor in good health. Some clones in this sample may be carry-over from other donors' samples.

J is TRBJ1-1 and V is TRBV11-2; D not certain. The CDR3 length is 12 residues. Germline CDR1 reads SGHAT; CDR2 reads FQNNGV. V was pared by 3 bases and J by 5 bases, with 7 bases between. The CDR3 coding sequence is TGTGCCAGCAGCTTGGCTTTAACTGAAGCTTTCTTT. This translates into CASSLALTEAFF.

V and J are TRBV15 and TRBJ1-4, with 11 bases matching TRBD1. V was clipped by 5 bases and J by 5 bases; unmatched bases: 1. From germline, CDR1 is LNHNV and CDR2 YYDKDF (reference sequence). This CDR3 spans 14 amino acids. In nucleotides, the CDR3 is TGTGCCACCAGCCGGGACAGGGGGAATGAAAAACTGTTTTTT. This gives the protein CATSRDRGNEKLFF. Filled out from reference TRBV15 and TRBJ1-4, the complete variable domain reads DAMVIQNPRYQVTQFGKPVTLSCSQTLNHNVMYWYQQKSSQAPKLLFHYYDKDFNNEADTPDNFQSRRPNTSFCFLDIRSPGLGDTAMYLCATSRDRGNEKLFFGSGTQLSVL.

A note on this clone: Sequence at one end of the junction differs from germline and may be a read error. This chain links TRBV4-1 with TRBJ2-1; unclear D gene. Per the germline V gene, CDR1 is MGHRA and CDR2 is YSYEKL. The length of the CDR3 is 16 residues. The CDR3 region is CASSEDVLSSYNEQFF. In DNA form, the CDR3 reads TGCGCCAGCAGCGAAGACGTACTGAGCTCCTACAATGAGCAGTTCTTC.